The source of this TCR beta chain is a study of cytomegalovirus exposure and HLA in healthy donors listed by TCRdb under 2017. Broadly, across the study: An earlier analysis of approximately 640 of the donors reported 250 to 300 Gb of sequence data and roughly 110 million unique TCR beta sequences from about 179 million T cells. An early release covering 500 to 750 HLA-typed donors comprised 250 to 350 gigabases of sequencing data and approximately 85 million unique TCR sequences. Of the roughly 400 genotyped donors, 81% fell in the genetic ancestry cluster associated with self-reported Caucasian donors. The aim of the study was to test whether cataloging public T cell receptors could identify signatures of past pathogen exposure. Using immunosequencing, the study profiled T cell repertoires from 550 to 750 subjects and related those repertoires to cytomegalovirus serostatus. In addition to the first cohort of 666 subjects, a separate validation cohort of approximately 110 different subjects was used. High-throughput TCR immunosequencing, statistical association of individual TCRs with disease status, and machine learning were combined to predict cytomegalovirus infection status. A later analysis re-analyzed previously published TCR beta repertoires from roughly 690 donors and added high-resolution HLA genotyping to study TCR occurrence patterns. Rather than using new phenotypic data, the later analysis identified candidate immune exposures from TCR beta sequences and from how often those sequences occurred across donors. An earlier analysis of fewer than 750 of the donors used high-throughput TCR beta sequencing to judge whether each TCR beta V gene segment behaved as functional or pseudogenic. Donor age, sex, ethnicity and CMV serostatus were collected together with the repertoire data. A later genetic analysis took genome-wide SNP genotypes for about three fifths of the 666 donors and used that subset as a discovery cohort. Every repertoire in the discovery cohort had been generated on one and the same sequencing platform. HLA typing included class I and class II loci at four-digit resolution. The number of donors typed differed by locus, with roughly 620-640 for A, B, C, DRB1 and DQB1, roughly 520 for DQA1, nearly 610 for DPA1, and some 470 for DPB1. Five DR-DQ haplotypes were treated as single units for association and clustering because of strong linkage in the cohort. Across some 400 genotyped donors of the cohort, an average of approximately 240,000 unique TCR beta nucleotide sequences per donor were sequenced, and roughly 20% of those sequences were non-productive.

The cohort was made up of 666 healthy bone marrow donors. At the time of sampling, all cohort members were nominally healthy, though unrecorded immune exposures were likely present. The donor was CMV seropositive and was included in the group of 250 to 300 seropositive cohort members. Every donor gave a peripheral blood sample, and the peripheral blood mononuclear cells from that sample were used for TCR beta sequencing. Genomic DNA extraction from the blood cell samples was performed with the Qiagen DNeasy Blood Extraction Kit. General study outcomes and caveats: Most TCR sequences were seen in very few donors, while some public TCRs were found in many individuals. According to a later genetic analysis, donors in an Asian-associated ancestry cluster had fewer N-insertions in productive TCRs than the roughly 660-donor mean. Linkage disequilibrium might explain the correlated functional status among segregating V segments, but an unknown experimental factor could not be excluded. The study gave a list of 150 to 200 TCR beta chains associated with cytomegalovirus. Cytomegalovirus status was reported to be diagnosed by the classifier with high specificity and sensitivity in both the original and validation cohorts. A cluster of highly shared sequence variants was judged likely to be a technical artifact of the sequencing pipeline. A later genetic analysis associated a missense DCLRE1C variant with V-gene and J-gene trimming of TCR beta chains, and an independent cohort replicated the association. It was suggested by the authors that the approach could potentially be generalized to other disease states and immunological phenotypes. This cohort had only TCR beta chains sequenced, and the lack of alpha or paired-chain data limited which features could be detected. Compared with equally common non-associated chains, HLA-associated TCR beta chains in a later analysis were more clonally expanded and had lower generation probabilities. Strong co-occurrence of HLA alleles, especially DR and DQ, made assigning TCR associations to individual alleles difficult. Because HLA typing was missing for some donors at each locus, association tests included only the typed subset. Broadly in line with IMGT annotations, most TCR beta V segments showed up in productive rearrangements about 87% or about 30% of the time in an earlier analysis of approximately 640 of the donors. A further reported finding was that TCR beta sequences accurately predicted the HLA-A and HLA-B alleles for most subjects in the first cohort. In a later analysis, TCR association rates were found to vary across HLA loci, with the most associated TCRs seen for DRB1 alleles and the fewest for HLA-C alleles. In a later analysis, about 16,000 TCR beta sequences were associated with specific HLA alleles at a false discovery rate of 0.05. Because counts were too low, fewer than 20 rarely observed V segments, including chromosome 9 orphons, were excluded from the earlier analysis of around 640 of the donors. A later analysis reported that several top co-occurrence clusters appeared linked to parvovirus B19, influenza, CMV and Epstein-Barr virus. A later analysis found that most CMV-associated TCR beta chains appeared HLA-restricted, with HLA associations seemingly driven largely by CMV exposure. The presence/absence analyses assumed that sequencing depth was roughly uniform across donors, and that assumption may not be true. In vitro tests confirmed that a few of the cytomegalovirus-associated TCR beta chains recognize cytomegalovirus antigens. The only immune exposure information available for the cohort was CMV serostatus.

Library creation used the immunoSEQ multiplex PCR assay. A mixture of 60 forward primers for TCR Vbeta segments and 13 reverse primers for TCR Jbeta segments was used in the multiplex PCR. The CDR3 region of rearranged TCR beta genes was amplified from genomic DNA by a multiplex PCR assay. The amplified TCR beta libraries were sequenced on the Illumina HiSeq System as 87-base-pair reads. Per the original workflow: In a later analysis, some 80 million unique TCR beta chains were counted across the approximately 640 repertoires, and roughly 11 million of these chains were shared by at least two donors. Raw reads were error-corrected and collapsed into unique sequences with a nearest-neighbor algorithm that merged closely related sequences to remove PCR and sequencing errors. V, D and J gene segments were assigned by aligning CDR3 sequences to IMGT reference sequences. Each retained sequence needed at least a six-nucleotide match to both a V gene segment and a J gene segment. A rearrangement counted as productive if the CDR3 had no stop codons and remained in frame with V and J, and every other rearrangement counted as non-productive. Following IMGT convention, CDR3 was defined as the stretch from the second conserved V-encoded cysteine up to the conserved J-encoded phenylalanine. The earlier analysis of approximately 500 of the donors excluded sequences that lacked an unambiguous match to a single V gene segment. In an earlier analysis of approximately 560 of the donors, a V segment was called functional when productive rearrangements were above 56.7%, and segregating when the standard deviation between donors exceeded 5%. A statistical classification framework was developed to diagnose cytomegalovirus status using the catalog of TCR beta chain sequences. V and J gene assignment, in a later analysis, came from comparing TCR nucleotide sequences with IMGT/GENE-DB human TR gene sequences. A later analysis assigned CDR3 sequences and most-parsimonious VDJ recombination scenarios with the TCRdist pipeline. In a later analysis, every TCR beta chain was defined by the combination of its CDR3 amino acid sequence and its V-gene family, and reads without a unique V-gene family were dropped. As a way to deal with suspected cross-contamination and a sequencing artifact, a later analysis dropped under 600 nucleotide sequences that were highly shared and had low generation probability. In a later analysis, a clonal expansion index for each public chain was calculated from normalized within-repertoire ranks of inferred template counts. In a later analysis, generation probabilities were computed using a VDJ recombination model fitted to out-of-frame rearrangements, and the results were checked against IGoR. A later analysis scored TCR-TCR, TCR-HLA and TCR-CMV co-occurrence with hypergeometric tests, applying a repertoire-size bias correction to TCR pairs. False discovery rates were estimated in a later analysis by permuting HLA or CMV assignments 20 times. In a later analysis, co-occurring TCRs were grouped with DBSCAN, and TCRdist sequence similarity was added when clustering was performed within HLA-allele-positive subsets. Repertoires with fewer than 30,000 or more than 120,000 public chains, plus five repertoires with anomalous nucleotide sharing, were excluded from co-occurrence clustering. TCRdb obtained this table from immuneACCESS and retained in-frame rearrangements with V and J assigned. These tables miss some clones; where compared with another copy, unresolved V genes account for less than half of the shortfall, and the remainder is unexplained. D and trimming were read from the DNA, whereas the V and J calls and clone size are those reported in that table. For this sample the table gives around 93,000 clones, of which less than 80% were detected only once. The biggest ten clones account for around 5.6% of the sample.

Concerning this clone itself: This receptor's antigen is unknown. No much larger clonotype is one base removed from it; base qualities were not supplied.

The source of this sequence is a boy younger than 18 in good health and CMV-seropositive. The sample was PBMCs.

CDR3 region: CASSLWPSYEQYF. The nucleotides read TGCGCCAGCAGCTTGTGGCCCTCCTACGAGCAGTACTTC. This chain is built from TRBV5-1 and TRBJ2-7; confidence is insufficient to name the D gene. The CDR3 numbers 13 residues from cysteine through phenylalanine. Left in the record is the CDR3 DNA by itself, 39 bases read in frame from the first base. Trimming at the junction amounts to 1 base on V and 0 bases on J, and the germline ends lie 5 bases apart. The germline V gene gives CDR1 as SGHRS and CDR2 as YFSETQ.